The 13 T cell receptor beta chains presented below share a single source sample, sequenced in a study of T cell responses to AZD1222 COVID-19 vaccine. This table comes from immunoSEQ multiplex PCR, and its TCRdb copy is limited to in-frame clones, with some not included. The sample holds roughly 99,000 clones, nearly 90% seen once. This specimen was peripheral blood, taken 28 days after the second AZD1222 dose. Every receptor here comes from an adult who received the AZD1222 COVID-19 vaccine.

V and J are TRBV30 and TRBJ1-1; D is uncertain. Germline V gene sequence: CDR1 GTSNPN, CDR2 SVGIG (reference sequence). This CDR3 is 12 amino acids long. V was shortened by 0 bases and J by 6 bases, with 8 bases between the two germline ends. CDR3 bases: TGTGCCTGGAGTGTACGCGGTGCTGAAGCTTTCTTT. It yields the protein CAWSVRGAEAFF.

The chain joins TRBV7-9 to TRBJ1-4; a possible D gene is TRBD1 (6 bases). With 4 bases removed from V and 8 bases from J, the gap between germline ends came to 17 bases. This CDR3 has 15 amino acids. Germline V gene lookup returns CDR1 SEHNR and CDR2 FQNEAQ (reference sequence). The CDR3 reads CASSSPQGFNEKLFF. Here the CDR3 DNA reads TGTGCCAGCAGCTCCCCCCAGGGGTTTAACGAAAAACTGTTTTTT.

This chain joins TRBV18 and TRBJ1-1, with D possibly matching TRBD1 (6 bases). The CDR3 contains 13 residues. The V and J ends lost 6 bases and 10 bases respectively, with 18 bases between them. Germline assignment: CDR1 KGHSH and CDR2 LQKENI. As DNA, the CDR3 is TGTGCCAGCTCTCAGGGGACCTCAGAAGCAGCTTTCTTT. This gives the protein CASSQGTSEAAFF.

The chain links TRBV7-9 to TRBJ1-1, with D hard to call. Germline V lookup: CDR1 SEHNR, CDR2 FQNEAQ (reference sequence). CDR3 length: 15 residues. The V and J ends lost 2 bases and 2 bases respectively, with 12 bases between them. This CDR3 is CASSLLSRPNTEAFF. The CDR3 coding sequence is TGTGCCAGCAGCTTACTCAGTCGGCCTAACACTGAAGCTTTCTTT.

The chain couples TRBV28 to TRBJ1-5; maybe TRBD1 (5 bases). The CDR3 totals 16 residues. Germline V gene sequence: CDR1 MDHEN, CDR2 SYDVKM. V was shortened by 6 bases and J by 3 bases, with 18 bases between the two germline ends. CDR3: CASSPLMRGTNQPQHF. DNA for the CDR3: TGTGCCAGCAGCCCCCTAATGCGGGGGACCAATCAGCCCCAGCATTTT.

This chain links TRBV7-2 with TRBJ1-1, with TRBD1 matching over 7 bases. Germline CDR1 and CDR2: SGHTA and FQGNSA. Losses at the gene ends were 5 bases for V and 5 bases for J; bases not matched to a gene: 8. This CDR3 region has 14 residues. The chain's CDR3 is CASSTQTGRTEAFF. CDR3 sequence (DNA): TGTGCCAGCAGCACACAGACAGGGAGAACTGAAGCTTTCTTT.

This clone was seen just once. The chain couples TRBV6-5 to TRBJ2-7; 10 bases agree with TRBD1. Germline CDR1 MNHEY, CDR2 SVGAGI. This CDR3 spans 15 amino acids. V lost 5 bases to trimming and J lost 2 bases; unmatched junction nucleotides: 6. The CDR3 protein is CASSQGTGAPYEQYF. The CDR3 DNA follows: TGTGCCAGCAGTCAGGGGACAGGGGCTCCCTACGAGCAGTACTTC.

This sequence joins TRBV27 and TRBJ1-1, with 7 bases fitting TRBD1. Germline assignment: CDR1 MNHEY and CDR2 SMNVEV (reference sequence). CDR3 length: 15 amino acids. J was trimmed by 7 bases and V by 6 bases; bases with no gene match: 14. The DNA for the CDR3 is TGTGCCAGCAGCCCGATTGGCCGGGACAGCGTTGAAGCTTTCTTT. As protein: CASSPIGRDSVEAFF.

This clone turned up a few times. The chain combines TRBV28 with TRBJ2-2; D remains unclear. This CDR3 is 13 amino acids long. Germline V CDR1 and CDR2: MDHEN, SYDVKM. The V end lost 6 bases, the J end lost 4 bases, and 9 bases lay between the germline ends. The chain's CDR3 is CASSPSSTGELFF. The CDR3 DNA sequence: TGTGCCAGCAGCCCTTCTTCCACCGGGGAGCTGTTTTTT.

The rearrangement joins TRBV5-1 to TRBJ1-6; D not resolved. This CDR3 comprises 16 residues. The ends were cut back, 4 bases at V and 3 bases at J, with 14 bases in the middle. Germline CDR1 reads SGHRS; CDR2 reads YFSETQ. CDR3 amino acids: CASSTTAGFYNSPLHF. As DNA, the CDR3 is TGCGCCAGCAGCACCACGGCCGGGTTCTATAATTCACCCCTCCACTTT.

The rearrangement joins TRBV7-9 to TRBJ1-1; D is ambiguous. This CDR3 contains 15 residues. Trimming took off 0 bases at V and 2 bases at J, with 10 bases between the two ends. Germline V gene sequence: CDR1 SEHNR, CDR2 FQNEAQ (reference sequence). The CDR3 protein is CASSLAGIKNTEAFF. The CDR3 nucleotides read TGTGCCAGCAGCTTAGCCGGCATCAAAAACACTGAAGCTTTCTTT.

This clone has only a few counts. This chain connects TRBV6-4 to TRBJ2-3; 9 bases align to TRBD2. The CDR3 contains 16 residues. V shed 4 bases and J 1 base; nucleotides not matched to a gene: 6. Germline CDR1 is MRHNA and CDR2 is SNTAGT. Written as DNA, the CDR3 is TGTGCCAGCAGTGGATTAGCGGGGGAGGGCACAGATACGCAGTATTTT. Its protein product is CASSGLAGEGTDTQYF.

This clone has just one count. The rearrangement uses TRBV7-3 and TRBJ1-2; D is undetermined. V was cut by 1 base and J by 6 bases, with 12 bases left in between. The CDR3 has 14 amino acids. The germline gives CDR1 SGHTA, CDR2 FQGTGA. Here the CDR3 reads CASSLNARRNGYTF. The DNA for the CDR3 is TGTGCCAGCAGCTTAAACGCCCGGAGGAATGGCTACACCTTC.